The rows below give T cell receptor beta chains drawn from one sample of a study of cytomegalovirus exposure and HLA in healthy donors. Profiling relied on immunoSEQ multiplex PCR, and the TCRdb table lists in-frame clones only, not all of them. Altogether some 130,000 clones are present, around 79% being singletons, with the ten largest covering approximately 3%. Source material: PBMCs. These receptors all stem from a female donor in good health and CMV-seronegative. Each CDR3 is given with its conserved first and last residue. The D gene is left open where the match is weak. A row's size may be missing; if present it is once, few, many or a size class.

DNA: TGTGCCAGCAGTTTACTGGGGCCGACTGAAGCTTTCTTT; CDR3: CASSLLGPTEAFF; V: TRBV27; J: TRBJ1-1; D: NA; size: few
DNA: TGTGCCAGCAGTTTATTTAAGGCCCGACTATTCCAAGAGACCCAGTACTTC; CDR3: CASSLFKARLFQETQYF; V: TRBV27; J: TRBJ2-5; D: NA; size: NA
DNA: TGTGCCAGCAGCTTAGGGAGGGCCAGCGGGAGGGACAATGAGCAGTTCTTC; CDR3: CASSLGRASGRDNEQFF; V: TRBV7-6; J: TRBJ2-1; D: TRBD2; size: NA
DNA: TGTGCCAGCAGCTTGAGGACACTTAGCAATCAGCCCCAGCATTTT; CDR3: CASSLRTLSNQPQHF; V: TRBV5-6; J: TRBJ1-5; D: NA; size: NA
DNA: TGTGCCAGCAGCTTAGACAGGGGAGACAATCAGCCCCAGCATTTT; CDR3: CASSLDRGDNQPQHF; V: TRBV7-2; J: TRBJ1-5; D: TRBD1; size: NA
DNA: TGTGCCAGCAGTGGCCCCCAGGGTCCGTCTGGGGCCAACGTCCTGACTTTC; CDR3: CASSGPQGPSGANVLTF; V: TRBV6-1; J: TRBJ2-6; D: NA; size: NA
DNA: TGCGCCAGCAGCTTAGGAACAGGGGACCACTCTGGAAACACCATATATTTT; CDR3: CASSLGTGDHSGNTIYF; V: TRBV5-1; J: TRBJ1-3; D: TRBD1; size: NA
DNA: TGTGCCAGCAGCCCCGGACTAGCGGGAGCTGGCGAGCAGTACTTC; CDR3: CASSPGLAGAGEQYF; V: TRBV7-2; J: TRBJ2-7; D: TRBD2; size: NA
DNA: TGCGCCAGCACCCCTCTGGGCCCTAACTCCTACGAGCAGTACTTC; CDR3: CASTPLGPNSYEQYF; V: TRBV23-1; J: TRBJ2-7; D: NA; size: NA
DNA: TGTGCCAGCACAACAGGGGGCTCCGGGGAGCTGTTTTTT; CDR3: CASTTGGSGELFF; V: TRBV7-9; J: TRBJ2-2; D: TRBD1; size: NA
DNA: TGTGCCAGCAGCTTCGGACTGTCGAGCGAGCAGTACTTC; CDR3: CASSFGLSSEQYF; V: TRBV7-2; J: TRBJ2-7; D: NA; size: NA
DNA: TGTGCCAGCAGTAGGTCCGGGACAGGGACTCCCTACACCTTC; CDR3: CASSRSGTGTPYTF; V: TRBV6-5; J: TRBJ1-2; D: TRBD1; size: few
DNA: TGTGCCCACAGGGGTAGGAATTCACCCCTCCACTTT; CDR3: CAHRGRNSPLHF; V: TRBV28; J: TRBJ1-6; D: TRBD1; size: NA
DNA: TGCGCCAGCAGTCAATTTGAAATACACGGGACACTCTACAATGAGCAGTTCTTC; CDR3: CASSQFEIHGTLYNEQFF; V: TRBV23-1; J: TRBJ2-1; D: NA; size: NA
DNA: TGTGCCAGCAGCTTAGAACAGAACTATGGCTACACCTTC; CDR3: CASSLEQNYGYTF; V: TRBV11-3; J: TRBJ1-2; D: NA; size: NA
DNA: TGCGCCAGCAGCTCCAGTAAAAGCGGCTCCTACAATGAGCAGTTCTTC; CDR3: CASSSSKSGSYNEQFF; V: TRBV5-1; J: TRBJ2-1; D: NA; size: NA
DNA: TGTGCCAGCAGTTACGGGACAAGATTTTCTTGGGGTAGCACAGATACGCAGTATTTT; CDR3: CASSYGTRFSWGSTDTQYF; V: TRBV6-7; J: TRBJ2-3; D: NA; size: NA
DNA: TGCAGTGCTATCGTCGTACGGGAGCAGTACTTC; CDR3: CSAIVVREQYF; V: TRBV20-1; J: TRBJ2-7; D: NA; size: NA
DNA: TGTGCCAGCAGTTACGGGCAGTACACTGAAGCTTTCTTT; CDR3: CASSYGQYTEAFF; V: TRBV6-5; J: TRBJ1-1; D: NA; size: NA
DNA: TGTGCCAGCAGCCTAAACGGACTACAAGAGACCCAGTACTTC; CDR3: CASSLNGLQETQYF; V: TRBV7-2; J: TRBJ2-5; D: NA; size: NA
DNA: TGTGCCAGCAGCCGGTTGGCGGGGGAAGGGACCCAGTACTTC; CDR3: CASSRLAGEGTQYF; V: TRBV11-1; J: TRBJ2-5; D: TRBD2; size: NA
DNA: TGTGCCAGCGGCAATATGGCTAGAACCTTC; CDR3: CASGNMARTF; V: TRBV9; J: TRBJ1-2; D: NA; size: few
DNA: TGTGCCAGCACTATGACTAGCGGTCCCACAGATACGCAGTATTTT; CDR3: CASTMTSGPTDTQYF; V: TRBV6-5; J: TRBJ2-3; D: TRBD2; size: NA
DNA: TGTGCCAGCAGCCAACTCACAGGGCGTGAGCAGTTCTTC; CDR3: CASSQLTGREQFF; V: TRBV9; J: TRBJ2-1; D: NA; size: NA